The 4 T cell receptor beta chains below come from one sample, sequenced in a study of regulatory T cells in long-lasting Graves disease. Time point given: persistent/refractory GD, antithyroid drugs over 5 years with positive TRAb. PBMC RNA was the source of the TCR library. Researchers made TCR beta libraries by using iRepertoire HTBI primers and running Arm-PCR on CDR3 regions. TCRdb called the multiplex PCR reads again in MiXCR, with one record for every CDR3 protein. The table has fewer than 450,000 distinct CDR3 sequences, less than 25% seen once. The sample was peripheral blood mononuclear cells (PBMCs), taken when the disease was refractory, from a patient treated with antithyroid drugs. The receptors shown here come from a female donor with Graves disease.

This clonotype was observed a handful of times. This rearrangement joins TRBV27 to TRBJ2-1; perhaps TRBD2 as D (5 bases). Trimming took off 5 bases at V and 3 bases at J, with 14 bases between the two ends. CDR1 MNHEY and CDR2 SMNVEV come from the germline V gene (reference sequence). CDR3 size: 15 residues. This CDR3 is CASSLSLRVYNEQFF. In nucleotides, the CDR3 is TGTGCCAGCAGTCTTAGTTTGAGGGTCTACAATGAGCAGTTCTTC.

Many counts were recorded for this clonotype. The chain combines TRBV10-1 with TRBJ1-5; a weak D match, TRBD1 (6 bases). The germline V gene encodes CDR1 WNHNN and CDR2 SYGVQD (reference sequence). V was cut by 5 bases and J by 7 bases, with 12 bases left in between. The CDR3 spans 13 residues. The CDR3 sequence: CASSQGLEQPQHF. CDR3 sequence (DNA): TGCGCCAGCAGTCAGGGGCTAGAGCAGCCCCAGCATTTT.

The V and J genes are TRBV27 and TRBJ1-1; 8 nucleotides agree with TRBD1. The CDR3 has 13 residues. Germline CDR1 MNHEY, CDR2 SMNVEV (reference sequence). Trimming removed 6 bases from V and 7 bases from J; junction bases left unmatched: 7. The CDR3 DNA is TGTGCCAGCAGATCAGGGGGCGCGGTTGAAGCTTTCTTT. This codes for CASRSGGAVEAFF.

This clonotype was seen many times. The J gene is TRBJ1-1, the V gene TRBV6-1, with 7 bases matching TRBD1. Germline V CDR1 and CDR2: MNHNS, SASEGT. V trimming: 8 bases; J trimming: 6 bases; junction bases outside the gene matches: 9. This CDR3 is 13 amino acids long. Here the CDR3 DNA reads TGTGCCAGCGGACTAGACAGGGCCGCTGAAGCTTTCTTT. This gives the protein CASGLDRAAEAFF.